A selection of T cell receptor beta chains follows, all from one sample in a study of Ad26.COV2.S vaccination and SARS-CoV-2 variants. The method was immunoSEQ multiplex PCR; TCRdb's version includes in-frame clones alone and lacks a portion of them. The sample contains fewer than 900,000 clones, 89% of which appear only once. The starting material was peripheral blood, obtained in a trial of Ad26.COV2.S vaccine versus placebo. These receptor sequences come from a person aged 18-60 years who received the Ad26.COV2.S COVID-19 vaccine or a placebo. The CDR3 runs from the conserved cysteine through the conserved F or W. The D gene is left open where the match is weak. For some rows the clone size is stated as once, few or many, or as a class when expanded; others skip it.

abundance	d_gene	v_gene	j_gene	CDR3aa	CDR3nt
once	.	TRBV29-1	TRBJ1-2	CSVAQDSYGYTF	TGCAGCGTAGCCCAAGACAGCTATGGCTACACCTTC
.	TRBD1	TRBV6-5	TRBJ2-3	CASRDRGGQKDTQYF	TGTGCCAGCAGAGACAGGGGGGGCCAGAAAGATACGCAGTATTTT
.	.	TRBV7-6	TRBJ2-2	CASSFSLGSGELFF	TGTGCCAGCAGCTTCTCCCTTGGGAGTGGGGAGCTGTTTTTT
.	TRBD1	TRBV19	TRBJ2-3	CASSIRDRHTDTQYF	TGTGCCAGTAGTATCCGGGACAGACACACAGATACGCAGTATTTT
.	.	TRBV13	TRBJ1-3	CASSLTYNSGNTIYF	TGTGCCAGCAGCTTAACGTATAACTCTGGAAACACCATATATTTT
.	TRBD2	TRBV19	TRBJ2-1	CASSIDPGGVYNEQFF	TGTGCCAGTAGTATTGACCCCGGGGGGGTCTACAATGAGCAGTTCTTC
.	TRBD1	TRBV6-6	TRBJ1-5	CASLDRGSGQPQHF	TGTGCCAGCCTAGACAGGGGTTCAGGACAGCCCCAGCATTTT
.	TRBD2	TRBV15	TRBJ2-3	CATRQTSGRVSDTQYF	TGTGCCACCCGTCAGACTAGCGGGAGGGTATCAGATACGCAGTATTTT
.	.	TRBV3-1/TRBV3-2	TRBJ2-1	CASSRSLGYNEQFF	TGTGCCAGCAGCCGATCTCTAGGGTACAATGAGCAGTTCTTC
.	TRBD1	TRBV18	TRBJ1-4	CASSPRQGKGATNEKLFF	TGTGCCAGCTCACCACGACAGGGGAAAGGGGCAACTAATGAAAAACTGTTTTTT
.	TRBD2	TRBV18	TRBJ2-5	CASSPPSGGFQETQYF	TGTGCCAGCTCCCCGCCTAGCGGGGGTTTCCAAGAGACCCAGTACTTC
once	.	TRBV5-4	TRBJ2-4	CASSLEGGHRNIQYF	TGTGCCAGCAGCTTGGAAGGAGGGCATCGGAACATTCAGTACTTC
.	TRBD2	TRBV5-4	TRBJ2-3	CASSSKGTSGPTSTDTQYF	TGTGCCAGCAGCTCAAAGGGGACTAGCGGACCTACTAGCACAGATACGCAGTATTTT
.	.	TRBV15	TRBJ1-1	CATSRGRDTEAFF	TGTGCCACCAGCAGGGGGCGAGATACTGAAGCTTTCTTT
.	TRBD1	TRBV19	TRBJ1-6	CASGTGNSPLHF	TGTGCCTCAGGGACAGGGAATTCACCCCTCCACTTT
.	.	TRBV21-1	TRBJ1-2	CASSKVCGSHNYGYTF	TGTGCCAGCAGCAAAGTTTGCGGTTCTCACAACTATGGCTACACCTTC
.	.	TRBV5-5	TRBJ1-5	CASSIQGYNQPQHF	TGTGCCAGCAGTATACAGGGTTACAATCAGCCCCAGCATTTT
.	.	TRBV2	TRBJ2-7	CASSWSPNYEQYF	TGTGCCAGCAGTTGGAGTCCGAACTACGAGCAGTACTTC
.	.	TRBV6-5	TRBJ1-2	CASMPTGKNGYTF	TGTGCCAGCATGCCGACAGGTAAAAATGGCTACACCTTC
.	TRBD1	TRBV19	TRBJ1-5	CACAGQGGHSNQPQHF	TGTGCCTGCGCAGGACAGGGAGGACATAGCAATCAGCCCCAGCATTTT
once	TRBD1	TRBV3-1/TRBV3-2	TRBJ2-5	CASSQDRNRGRRETQYF	TGTGCCAGCAGCCAAGATCGAAACAGGGGGCGCCGAGAGACCCAGTACTTC
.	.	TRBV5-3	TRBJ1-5	CARSLAGDQPQHF	TGTGCCAGAAGCTTGGCAGGGGATCAGCCCCAGCATTTT
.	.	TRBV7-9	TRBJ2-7	CASSPPQDNPYEQYF	TGTGCCAGCAGCCCCCCCCAAGATAACCCTTACGAGCAGTACTTC
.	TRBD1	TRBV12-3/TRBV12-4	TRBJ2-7	CASRGTGAYEQYF	TGTGCCAGCAGGGGGACAGGGGCCTACGAGCAGTACTTC
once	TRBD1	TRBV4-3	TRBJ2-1	CASSQDGTGVSYYNEQFF	TGCGCCAGCAGCCAAGACGGGACAGGGGTTTCCTATTACAATGAGCAGTTCTTC
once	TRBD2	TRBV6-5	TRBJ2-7	CASRPPGGYEQYF	TGTGCCAGCAGACCCCCGGGGGGCTACGAGCAGTACTTC
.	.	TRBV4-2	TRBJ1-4	CASSQDLGATNEKLFF	TGTGCCAGCAGCCAAGATTTAGGGGCAACTAATGAAAAACTGTTTTTT
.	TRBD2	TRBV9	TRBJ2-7	CASSVDLSGNAVQYF	TGTGCCAGCAGCGTAGATCTTAGCGGGAACGCGGTGCAGTACTTC
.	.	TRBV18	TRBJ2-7	CASSPPEGGVEQYF	TGTGCCAGCTCACCCCCTGAAGGGGGAGTCGAGCAGTACTTC
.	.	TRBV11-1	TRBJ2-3	CASSLEGGVTDTQYF	TGTGCCAGCAGCTTAGAAGGGGGGGTGACAGATACGCAGTATTTT
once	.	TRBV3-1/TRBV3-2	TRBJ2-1	CASSSSTRNEQFF	TGTGCCAGCAGCTCCTCGACCCGGAATGAGCAGTTCTTC
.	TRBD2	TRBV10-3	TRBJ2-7	CAISRGLADSYEQYF	TGTGCCATCAGCAGGGGACTAGCCGACTCCTACGAGCAGTACTTC
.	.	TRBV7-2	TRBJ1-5	CASSLELVNGNQPQHF	TGTGCCAGCAGCTTAGAGTTGGTCAACGGGAATCAGCCCCAGCATTTT
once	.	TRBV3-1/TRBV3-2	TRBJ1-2	CASSQEAGRDYGYTF	TGTGCCAGCAGCCAAGAAGCTGGTAGGGACTATGGCTACACCTTC
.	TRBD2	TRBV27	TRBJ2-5	CASSPGGVETQYF	TGTGCCAGCAGTCCGGGGGGGGTTGAGACCCAGTACTTC
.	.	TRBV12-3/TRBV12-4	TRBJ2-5	CASSPSNMETQYF	TGTGCCAGCAGTCCCTCCAACATGGAGACCCAGTACTTC
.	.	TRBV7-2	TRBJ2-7	CASSSRPDVFNEQYF	TGTGCCAGCAGCTCACGACCGGACGTGTTTAACGAGCAGTACTTC
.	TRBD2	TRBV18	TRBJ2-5	CASSPFGTIESSGKTQYF	TGTGCCAGCTCACCTTTCGGGACTATTGAGTCGTCTGGGAAGACCCAGTACTTC
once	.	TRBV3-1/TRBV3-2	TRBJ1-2	CASSPPGVDGYTF	TGTGCCAGCAGCCCACCAGGGGTTGATGGCTACACCTTC
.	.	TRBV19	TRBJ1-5	CASSIVLGNQPQHF	TGTGCCAGTAGTATAGTTCTGGGGAATCAGCCCCAGCATTTT
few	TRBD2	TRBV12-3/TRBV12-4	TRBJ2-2	CASSPGLGGELFF	TGTGCCAGCAGTCCCGGACTAGGCGGGGAGCTGTTTTTT
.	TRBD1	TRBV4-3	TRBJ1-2	CASSQDPDRGFGGYTF	TGCGCCAGCAGCCAAGATCCGGACAGGGGGTTTGGTGGCTACACCTTC
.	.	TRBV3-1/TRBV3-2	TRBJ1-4	CASSLGGAGSEKLFF	TGTGCCAGCAGCCTCGGGGGGGCAGGGAGTGAAAAACTGTTTTTT
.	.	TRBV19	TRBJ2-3	CASTPSSTDTQYF	TGTGCCAGTACTCCCTCTAGCACAGATACGCAGTATTTT
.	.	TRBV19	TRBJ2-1	CASSRGSGQINEQFF	TGTGCCAGTAGTCGAGGGTCGGGACAAATCAATGAGCAGTTCTTC
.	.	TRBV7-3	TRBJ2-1	CASSLSAGTYNEQFF	TGTGCCAGCAGCTTGTCCGCAGGGACGTACAATGAGCAGTTCTTC
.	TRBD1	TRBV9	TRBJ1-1	CASSASWTGEAFF	TGTGCCAGCAGCGCATCTTGGACAGGAGAAGCTTTCTTT
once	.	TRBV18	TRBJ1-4	CASSRGANEKLFF	TGTGCCAGCTCCCGAGGGGCTAATGAAAAACTGTTTTTT
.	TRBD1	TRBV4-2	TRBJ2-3	CASSQGGAGGTSTDTQYF	TGTGCCAGCAGCCAAGGGGGTGCAGGGGGCACGAGCACAGATACGCAGTATTTT
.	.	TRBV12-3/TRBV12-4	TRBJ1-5	CASSSNSNQPQHF	TGTGCCAGCAGCTCAAATAGCAATCAGCCCCAGCATTTT
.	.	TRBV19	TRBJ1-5	CASRDSNQPQHF	TGTGCCAGCCGGGACAGCAATCAGCCCCAGCATTTT
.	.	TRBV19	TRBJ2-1	CASSPPTREQFF	TGTGCCAGTAGTCCGCCAACCCGTGAGCAGTTCTTC
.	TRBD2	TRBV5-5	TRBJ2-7	CASSLREVVRGYEQYF	TGTGCCAGCAGCTTGCGGGAGGTAGTTCGGGGGTACGAGCAGTACTTC
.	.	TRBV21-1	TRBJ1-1	CASSNLPWAGEAFF	TGTGCCAGCAGCAACCTCCCGTGGGCTGGTGAAGCTTTCTTT
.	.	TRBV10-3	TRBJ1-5	CAISEMGGGTQPQHF	TGTGCCATCAGTGAGATGGGTGGGGGGACTCAGCCCCAGCATTTT
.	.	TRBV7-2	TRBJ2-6	CASSFPGGGANVLTF	TGTGCCAGCAGCTTCCCCGGGGGTGGGGCCAACGTCCTGACTTTC
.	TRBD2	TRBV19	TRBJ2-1	CASRAGGPNEQFF	TGTGCCAGTAGGGCGGGGGGCCCCAATGAGCAGTTCTTC
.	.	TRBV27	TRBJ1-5	CASSLWGVNQPQHF	TGTGCCAGCAGTTTATGGGGGGTTAATCAGCCCCAGCATTTT
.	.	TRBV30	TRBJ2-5	CAWSVAPVGGTQYF	TGTGCCTGGAGTGTAGCGCCAGTCGGGGGGACCCAGTACTTC
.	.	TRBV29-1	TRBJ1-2	CSVGGGSYGYTF	TGCAGCGTGGGAGGGGGGTCTTATGGCTACACCTTC